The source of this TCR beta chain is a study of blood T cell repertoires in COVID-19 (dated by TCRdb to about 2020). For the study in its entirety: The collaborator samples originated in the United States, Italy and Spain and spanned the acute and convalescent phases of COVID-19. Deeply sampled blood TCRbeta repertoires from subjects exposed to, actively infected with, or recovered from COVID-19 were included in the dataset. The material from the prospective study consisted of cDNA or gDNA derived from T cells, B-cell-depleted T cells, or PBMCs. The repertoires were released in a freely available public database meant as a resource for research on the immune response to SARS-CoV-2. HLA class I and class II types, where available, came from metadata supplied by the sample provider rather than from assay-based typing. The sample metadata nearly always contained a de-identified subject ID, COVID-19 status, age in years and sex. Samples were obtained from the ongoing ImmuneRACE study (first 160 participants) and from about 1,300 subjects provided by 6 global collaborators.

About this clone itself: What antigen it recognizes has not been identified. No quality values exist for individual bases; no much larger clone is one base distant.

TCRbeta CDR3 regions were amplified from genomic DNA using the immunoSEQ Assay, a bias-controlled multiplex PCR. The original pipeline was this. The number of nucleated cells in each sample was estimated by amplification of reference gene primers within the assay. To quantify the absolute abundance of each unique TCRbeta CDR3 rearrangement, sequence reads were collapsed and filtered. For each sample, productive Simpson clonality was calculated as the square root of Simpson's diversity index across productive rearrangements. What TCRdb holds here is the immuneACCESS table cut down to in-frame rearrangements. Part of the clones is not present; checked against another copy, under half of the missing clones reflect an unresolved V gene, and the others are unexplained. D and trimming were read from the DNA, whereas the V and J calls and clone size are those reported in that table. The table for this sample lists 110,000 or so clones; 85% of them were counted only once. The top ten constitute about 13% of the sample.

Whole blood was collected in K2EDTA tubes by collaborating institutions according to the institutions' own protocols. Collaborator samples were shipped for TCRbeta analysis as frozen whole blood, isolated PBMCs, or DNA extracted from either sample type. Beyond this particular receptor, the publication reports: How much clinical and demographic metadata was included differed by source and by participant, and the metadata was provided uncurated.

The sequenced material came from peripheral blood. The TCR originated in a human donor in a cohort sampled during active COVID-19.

The DNA sequence reads TGTGCCAGCAGCGCCTCAGGGGTCCCCCTCCACTTT. This encodes CASSASGVPLHF. This sequence uses TRBV7-9 and TRBJ1-6; the D gene is perhaps TRBD1, from 6 matching bases. The germline V gene (reference sequence) sets CDR1 to SEHNR and CDR2 to FQNEAQ. V and J are truncated by 5 bases and 13 bases respectively, leaving an intervening sequence of 12 bases. The CDR3 holds 12 amino acids from the cysteine to the phenylalanine. Just CDR3 DNA is preserved here, 36 bases in frame from base 1.